This TCR beta chain was obtained from a study of T cells after yellow fever vaccination. This clonotype appeared a few times. Its specificity is unknown. Between the trimmed V and J ends, which lost 3 bases and 0 bases, there was a span of 9 bases. CDR1 and CDR2 from the germline V gene are MNHEY and SMNVEV (reference sequence). CDR3 length equals 14 residues. The TCR cDNA carried a universal primer site and UMIs from 5'RACE template switching. TCRdb passed the 5' RACE reads through MiXCR, listing each CDR3 protein once. The sample contains about 370,000 distinct CDR3 sequences, 11% of which appear only once. Whole-study findings and limits: Compared with primary, the secondary response was weaker and peaked at day 5, not 15. A small share of clonotypes appeared in both CD4 and CD8 compartments.

The chain employs TRBV27 and TRBJ2-7; tentatively, D is TRBD1 or TRBD2 (6 bases each). The receptor comes from a man between 18 and 29 years old who received the YFV17D yellow fever vaccine. The specimen was PBMCs, collected on the day of the first yellow fever vaccination. The CDR3 sequence: CASSFGGPSYEQYF. DNA of the CDR3: TGTGCCAGCAGTTTTGGGGGGCCCTCCTACGAGCAGTACTTC.